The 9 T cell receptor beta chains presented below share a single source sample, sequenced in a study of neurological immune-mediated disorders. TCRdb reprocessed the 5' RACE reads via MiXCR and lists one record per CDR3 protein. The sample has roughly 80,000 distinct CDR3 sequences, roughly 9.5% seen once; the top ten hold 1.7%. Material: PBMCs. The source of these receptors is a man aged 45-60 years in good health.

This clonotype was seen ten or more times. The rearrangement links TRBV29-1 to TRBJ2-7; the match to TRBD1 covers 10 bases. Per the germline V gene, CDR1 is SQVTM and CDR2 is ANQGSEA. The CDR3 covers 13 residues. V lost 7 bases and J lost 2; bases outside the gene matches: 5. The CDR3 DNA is TGCAGCGCCCAGGGGACAGGGGCCTACGAGCAGTACTTC. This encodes CSAQGTGAYEQYF.

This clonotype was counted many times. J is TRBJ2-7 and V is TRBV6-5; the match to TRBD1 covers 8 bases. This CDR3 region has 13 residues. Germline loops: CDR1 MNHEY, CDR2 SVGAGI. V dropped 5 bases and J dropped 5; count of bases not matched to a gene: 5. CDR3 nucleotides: TGTGCCAGCAGTAACAGGGGGATTCACGAGCAGTACTTC. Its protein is CASSNRGIHEQYF.

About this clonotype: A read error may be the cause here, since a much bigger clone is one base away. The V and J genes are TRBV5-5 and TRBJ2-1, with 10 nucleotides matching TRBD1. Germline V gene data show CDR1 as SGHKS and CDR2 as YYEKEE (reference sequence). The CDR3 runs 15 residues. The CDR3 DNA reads TGTGACAGCAGCTTGGGGACAGGGGTCCTCAATGAGCAGTTCTTC. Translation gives CDSSLGTGVLNEQFF.

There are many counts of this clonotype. CDR3 residues: CSATLAPDTQYF. The CDR3 nucleotides read TGCAGTGCTACCCTAGCCCCGGATACGCAGTATTTT. V is TRBV20-1 and J is TRBJ2-3, with D possibly TRBD2 on 5 matching bases. The germline V gene has CDR1 DFQATT and CDR2 SNEGSKA (reference sequence). The CDR3 spans 12 residues. V lost 4 bases, J lost 6 bases, and 11 bases lay in between.

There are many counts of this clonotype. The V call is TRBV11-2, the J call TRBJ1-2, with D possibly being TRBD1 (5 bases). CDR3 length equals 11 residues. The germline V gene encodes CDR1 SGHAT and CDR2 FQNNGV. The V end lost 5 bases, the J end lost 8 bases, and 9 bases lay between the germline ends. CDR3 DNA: TGTGCCAGCAGCCTGCGGGGGGGCTACACCTTC. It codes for CASSLRGGYTF. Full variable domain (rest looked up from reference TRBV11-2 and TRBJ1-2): EAGVAQSPRYKIIEKRQSVAFWCNPISGHATLYWYQQILGQGPKLLIQFQNNGVVDDSQLPKDRFSAERLKGVDSTLKIQPAKLEDSAVYLCASSLRGGYTFGSGTRLTVV.

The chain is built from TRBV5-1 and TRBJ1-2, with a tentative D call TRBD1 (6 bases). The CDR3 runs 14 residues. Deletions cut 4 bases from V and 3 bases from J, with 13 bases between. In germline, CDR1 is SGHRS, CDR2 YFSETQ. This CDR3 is CASSEMGGDYGYTF. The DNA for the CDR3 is TGCGCCAGCAGCGAGATGGGGGGCGACTATGGCTACACCTTC.

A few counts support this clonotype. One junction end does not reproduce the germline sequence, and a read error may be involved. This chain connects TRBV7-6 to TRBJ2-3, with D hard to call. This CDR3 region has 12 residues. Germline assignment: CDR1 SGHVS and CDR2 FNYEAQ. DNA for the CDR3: TGTGTCAGCAGCCCAACCACAGATACGCAGTATTTT. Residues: CVSSPTTDTQYF.

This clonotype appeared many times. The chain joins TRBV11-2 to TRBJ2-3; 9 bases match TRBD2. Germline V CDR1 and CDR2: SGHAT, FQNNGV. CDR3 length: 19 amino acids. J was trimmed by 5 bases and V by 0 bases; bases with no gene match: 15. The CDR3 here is CASSLDPLRGGGAIDTQYF. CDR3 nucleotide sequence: TGTGCCAGCAGCTTAGACCCCCTTAGGGGCGGGGGGGCCATAGATACGCAGTATTTT.

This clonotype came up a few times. CDR3 loop: CASSTQRGGRETQYF. As DNA, the CDR3 is TGTGCCAGCAGTACCCAGCGGGGGGGCCGCGAGACCCAGTACTTC. The J gene is TRBJ2-5, the V gene TRBV28; 10 bases line up with TRBD2. Germline CDR1 and CDR2: MDHEN and SYDVKM. This CDR3 comprises 15 residues. The J segment lost 5 bases and the V segment lost 5 bases, leaving 8 bases of the junction unmatched.